The rows below give T cell receptor beta chains drawn from one sample of a study of T cell responses to AZD1222 COVID-19 vaccine. The method was immunoSEQ multiplex PCR; TCRdb's version includes in-frame clones alone and lacks a portion of them. The data show some 150,000 clones, with approximately 83% seen just once and 7.5% to 8.5% held by the top ten. This specimen was peripheral blood, taken on day 0 of AZD1222 vaccination. These receptors all stem from an adult in good health. Each CDR3 is given with its conserved first and last residue. The order of the fields is clone size, V gene, J gene, D gene, CDR3 DNA, CDR3 protein. D genes are given only for firm matches. Clone size is not always given. Where it is, it says once, few, many or a class for expanded clones.

>NA|TRBV13|TRBJ1-1|NA
TGTGCCAGCAGCCCCCATCCTAGGGCCCCGAACACTGAAGCTTTCTTT
CASSPHPRAPNTEAFF
>NA|TRBV11-2|TRBJ1-1|NA
TGTGCCAGCAGCTTCAGAGGTACTAACACTGAAGCTTTCTTT
CASSFRGTNTEAFF
>NA|TRBV24-1|TRBJ1-5|NA
TGTGCCACCAGGCGGGAGGGCGGGGGCAATCAGCCCCAGCATTTT
CATRREGGGNQPQHF
>NA|TRBV29-1|TRBJ1-1|TRBD1
TGCAGCGTGGTGGGACAGGGAAGAGCTTTCTTT
CSVVGQGRAFF
>NA|TRBV27|TRBJ2-1|TRBD2
TGTGCCAGCAGTTTTTCCGGGCGGGAGAACAATGAGCAGTTCTTC
CASSFSGRENNEQFF
>NA|TRBV28|TRBJ1-5|TRBD1
TGTGCCAGCAGTCCGAACAGGGGTAGCAATCAGCCCCAGCATTTT
CASSPNRGSNQPQHF
>NA|TRBV9|TRBJ2-2|TRBD1
TGTGCCAGCACCCCGGGACAGCTTAAAATTCTTGAGAACACCGGGGAGCTGTTTTTT
CASTPGQLKILENTGELFF
>once|TRBV15|TRBJ2-6|NA
TGTGCCACCAGCAGAGTTTTGGGACATTCTGGGGCCAACGTCCTGACTTTC
CATSRVLGHSGANVLTF
>few|TRBV4-1|TRBJ2-7|NA
TGCGCCAGCAGCCAAGTTGTGCAGGGGTCCTACGAGCAGTACTTC
CASSQVVQGSYEQYF
>NA|TRBV7-9|TRBJ1-1|NA
TGTGCCAGCAGCGCGGGGACTGAAGCTTTCTTT
CASSAGTEAFF
>few|TRBV29-1|TRBJ2-7|NA
TGCAGCGCTCTCCCCCGGGGGACCTACGAGCAGTACTTC
CSALPRGTYEQYF
>NA|TRBV5-1|TRBJ2-1|NA
TGCGCCAGCAGCTTGGATACAGATGTTAATGAGCAGTTCTTC
CASSLDTDVNEQFF
>NA|TRBV27|TRBJ1-2|NA
TGTGCCAGCAGTTTACAGGGTAACTATGGCTACACCTTC
CASSLQGNYGYTF
>NA|TRBV7-2|TRBJ1-5|TRBD1
TGTGCCAGCAGCCCACGGACAGGAGTAAATCAGCCCCAGCATTTT
CASSPRTGVNQPQHF
>few|TRBV19|TRBJ2-2|NA
TGTGCCAGTACCTTGGGGGACGGGGAGCTGTTTTTT
CASTLGDGELFF
>NA|TRBV7-9|TRBJ1-2|TRBD1
TGTGCCAGCAGCCAAACCTCCCGGGGACAGGGGGCCATAGACTATGGCTACACCTTC
CASSQTSRGQGAIDYGYTF
>NA|TRBV5-1|TRBJ1-1|NA
TGCGCCAGCGCGGACGGGAACACTGAAGCTTTCTTT
CASADGNTEAFF
>NA|TRBV7-2|TRBJ2-2|TRBD1
TGTGCCAGCAGCGCGAGCCCAGGGACAGGGGGCATAACCGGGGAGCTGTTTTTT
CASSASPGTGGITGELFF
>few|TRBV7-2|TRBJ1-2|TRBD1
TGTGCCAGCAGCCCCGGACAGGGGGGAGGATATGGCTACACCTTC
CASSPGQGGGYGYTF
>NA|TRBV29-1|TRBJ2-3|NA
TGCAGCCATAGCGGATACACAGATACGCAGTATTTT
CSHSGYTDTQYF
>NA|TRBV2|TRBJ2-2|NA
TGTGCCAGCAGGGAGGGACCGACCGGGGAGCTGTTTTTT
CASREGPTGELFF
>NA|TRBV5-1|TRBJ2-7|NA
TGCGCCAGCAGCTTGGGGACAGCGGCGGCCTACGAGCAGTACTTC
CASSLGTAAAYEQYF
>NA|TRBV3-1/TRBV3-2|TRBJ2-3|NA
TGTGCCAGCAGCCAAGATTTGGGCGTAGAAGATACGCAGTATTTT
CASSQDLGVEDTQYF
>NA|TRBV7-9|TRBJ2-1|NA
TGTGCCAGCAGCTTGATAAAGGGGTATGAGCAGTTCTTC
CASSLIKGYEQFF
>once|TRBV5-1|TRBJ1-2|NA
TGCGCCAGCAGCTTAAGCAACTATGGCTACACCTTC
CASSLSNYGYTF
>NA|TRBV11-3|TRBJ2-1|NA
TGTGCCAGCAGCTTGGAAGGTGTACCCTACAATGAGCAGTTCTTC
CASSLEGVPYNEQFF
>NA|TRBV10-1|TRBJ2-2|NA
TGCGCCACCGAGGGGGGAAACACCGGGGAGCTGTTTTTT
CATEGGNTGELFF
>NA|TRBV7-2|TRBJ2-1|NA
TGTGCCAGCAGCGTACAGGGCCTAGGGTACAATGAGCAGTTCTTC
CASSVQGLGYNEQFF
>NA|TRBV12-3/TRBV12-4|TRBJ2-3|NA
TGTGCCAGCAGGGTAGCACGCACAGATACGCAGTATTTT
CASRVARTDTQYF
>NA|TRBV12-3/TRBV12-4|TRBJ2-7|NA
TGTGCCAGCAGTCCGCGTTACGAGCAGTACTTC
CASSPRYEQYF
>NA|TRBV7-9|TRBJ2-1|NA
TGTGCCAGCAGCTTACGCGGGACCTCCTACAATGAGCAGTTCTTC
CASSLRGTSYNEQFF
>NA|TRBV5-1|TRBJ1-1|NA
TGCGCCAGCACGCAGGGAGAGCTTCACACTGAAGCTTTCTTT
CASTQGELHTEAFF
>NA|TRBV7-8|TRBJ2-1|TRBD2
TGTGCCAGCAGCGGGAGGGTTGGTGAATTAGATGAGCAGTTCTTC
CASSGRVGELDEQFF
>NA|TRBV2|TRBJ1-2|NA
TGTGCCAGCAGTGAGGAGGCTAGATCATCCTATGGCTACACCTTC
CASSEEARSSYGYTF
>NA|TRBV5-1|TRBJ1-3|NA
TGCGCCAGCAGCTCGGAGGTCCCCTCTGGAAACACCATATATTTT
CASSSEVPSGNTIYF
>NA|TRBV7-9|TRBJ1-2|TRBD1
TGTGCCAGCAGCTCGCCAGACAGGACAGGGGGCGGCTATGGCTACACCTTC
CASSSPDRTGGGYGYTF
>NA|TRBV2|TRBJ1-3|NA
TGTGCCAGCAGTGACGTAGCGGACACCATATATTTT
CASSDVADTIYF
>NA|TRBV30|TRBJ1-1|NA
TGTGCCTGGAGTGAGGGGACCTTGAACACTGAAGCTTTCTTT
CAWSEGTLNTEAFF
>NA|TRBV7-9|TRBJ1-5|TRBD1
TGTGCCAGCAGCCAGACAGGGAATCATCAGCCCCAGCATTTT
CASSQTGNHQPQHF
>NA|TRBV11-2|TRBJ2-5|NA
TGTGCCAGCAGCCTTCTCCGTCAAGAGACCCAGTACTTC
CASSLLRQETQYF
>NA|TRBV30|TRBJ2-1|TRBD2
TGTGCCTGGAGCGCCCGACTAGCGGGGGGCCGGGAGCAGTTCTTC
CAWSARLAGGREQFF
>NA|TRBV9|TRBJ2-2|NA
TGTGCCAGCAGCGTTAGAGACCCGGCGTACGCGAACACCGGGGAGCTGTTTTTT
CASSVRDPAYANTGELFF
>NA|TRBV23-1|TRBJ1-2|NA
TGCGCCAGCAGTCTCAATACCGGGACACCGGACGGTGGCTACACCTTC
CASSLNTGTPDGGYTF
>NA|TRBV15|TRBJ2-7|TRBD1
TGTGCCACCGGGACAGGGGGCAATAAGCAGTACTTC
CATGTGGNKQYF
>NA|TRBV29-1|TRBJ2-5|NA
TGCAGCGCCGGCCGCCTAGAGGGAGAGACCCAGTACTTC
CSAGRLEGETQYF
>NA|TRBV6-5|TRBJ2-1|TRBD1
TGTGCCAGCCACCTCACAGGGGGTACATACAATGAGCAGTTCTTC
CASHLTGGTYNEQFF
>NA|TRBV13|TRBJ2-3|TRBD2
TGTGCCAGCAGCTTAGGAGCGGGATCGGATACGCAGTATTTT
CASSLGAGSDTQYF
>NA|TRBV27|TRBJ2-5|NA
TGTGCCAGCAGTCTTGCTGGGACTGGAGAGACCCAGTACTTC
CASSLAGTGETQYF
>NA|TRBV9|TRBJ1-6|NA
TGTGCCAGCAGCGTAGCAGGGGACGGGGATTCACCCCTCCACTTT
CASSVAGDGDSPLHF
>once|TRBV9|TRBJ1-1|TRBD1
TGTGCCAGCAGCGTGGGGACAGGGCGCACTGAAGCTTTCTTT
CASSVGTGRTEAFF